This T cell receptor (beta chain) was sequenced for a study of shared clonotypes between healthy human individuals. About this clone: No antigen is known for it.

CDR3 length: 17 residues. Germline V gene data show CDR1 as SGHDN and CDR2 as FVKESK. Between the trimmed V and J ends, which lost 0 bases and 0 bases, there was a span of 12 bases. Only in-frame clones appear in the TCRdb table, and some are missing; sequencing was by immunoSEQ multiplex PCR. The sample yields 550,000 to 750,000 clones, approximately 90% seen once. Findings and limits, study-wide: Against clonotypes common to all four donors, non-shared ones had lower generation probabilities. Estimated richness values were generally larger in naive subsets than in memory subsets. Investigators collected only blood, and repertoires in tissues likely differ. Although depth was large, rarefaction showed that sequencing of the sorted subsets was incomplete.

Naive CD8 cells were CD45RO-negative, positively selected for CCR7, excluding terminally differentiated effector memory CD45RA+ cells. The sample consisted of naive CD8+ T cells sorted from blood. The rearrangement uses TRBV14 and TRBJ2-1; D gene uncertain. The source of this sequence is a man aged 30-40 years in good health. The CDR3 reads CASSQDSVRSSYNEQFF. The CDR3 region has the DNA TGTGCCAGCAGCCAAGATTCGGTCAGGAGCTCCTACAATGAGCAGTTCTTC.